The entry that follows covers one T cell receptor beta chain sequence. This sample was taken from a study of blood T cell repertoires in COVID-19. Original handling: Nucleated cell number was recorded as an estimate derived from reference gene primer amplification. Method: immunoSEQ multiplex PCR; TCRdb's copy keeps in-frame clones and lacks some. That table gives V, J and clone size, and the DNA gave D and trimming. The table has some 120,000 clones, 84% seen once. The receptor was isolated from a woman in her twenties or thirties who had recovered from COVID-19. Sequencing was performed on peripheral blood.

The CDR3 bases are TGTGCCAGCAGTGAAGGTGGTCCGGATCAGCCCCAGCATTTT. This codes for CASSEGGPDQPQHF. V usage is TRBV6-1 and J usage is TRBJ1-5; D gene ambiguous. Trimming cost V 1 base and J 5 bases, with 9 bases left between them. Germline CDR1 and CDR2: MNHNS and SASEGT. The CDR3 is 14 amino acids.